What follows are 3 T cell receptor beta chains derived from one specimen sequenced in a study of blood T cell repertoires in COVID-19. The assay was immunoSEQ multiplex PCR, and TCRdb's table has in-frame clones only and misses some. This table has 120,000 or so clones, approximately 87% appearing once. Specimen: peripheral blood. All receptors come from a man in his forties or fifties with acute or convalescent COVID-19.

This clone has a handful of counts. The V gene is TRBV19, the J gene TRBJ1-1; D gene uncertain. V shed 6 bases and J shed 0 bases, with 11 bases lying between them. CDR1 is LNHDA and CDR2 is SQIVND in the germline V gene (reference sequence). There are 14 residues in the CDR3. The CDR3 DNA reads TGTGCCAGTAGCAGGTCCCGGATGAACACTGAAGCTTTCTTT. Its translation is CASSRSRMNTEAFF.

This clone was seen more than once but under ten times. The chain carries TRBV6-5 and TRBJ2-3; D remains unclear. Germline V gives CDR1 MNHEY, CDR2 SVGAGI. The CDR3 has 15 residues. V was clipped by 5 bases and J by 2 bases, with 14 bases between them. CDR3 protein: CASSLNSLYTDTQYF. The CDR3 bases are TGTGCCAGCAGTCTGAACTCACTTTACACAGATACGCAGTATTTT.

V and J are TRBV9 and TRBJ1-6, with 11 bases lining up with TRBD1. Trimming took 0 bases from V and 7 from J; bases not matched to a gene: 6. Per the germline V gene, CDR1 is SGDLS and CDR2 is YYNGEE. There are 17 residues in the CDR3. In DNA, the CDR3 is TGTGCCAGCAGCGTAGGGACAGGGGGCGCATCAAATTCACCCCTCCACTTT. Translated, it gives CASSVGTGGASNSPLHF.